This TCR beta chain was profiled in a study of cytomegalovirus exposure and HLA in healthy donors (dated by TCRdb to about 2017). As for the study more broadly: An earlier analysis of 587 of the donors reported 276 Gb of sequence data and around 100 million unique TCR beta sequences obtained from roughly 170 million T cells. The genetic ancestry cluster associated with self-reported Caucasian donors included 81% of the 398 genotyped donors. HLA typing included class I and class II loci at four-digit resolution. Genome-wide SNP genotypes for about 55% of the roughly 670 donors were used in a later genetic analysis, which treated that subset as a discovery cohort. In a later analysis, previously published TCR beta repertoires from hundreds of donors were re-analyzed and high-resolution HLA genotyping was added so that TCR occurrence patterns could be studied. Donor age, sex, ethnicity and CMV serostatus were compiled alongside the repertoire data. High-throughput TCR immunosequencing, statistical association of individual TCRs with disease status, and machine learning were combined to predict cytomegalovirus infection status. Typing coverage differed by locus: A, B, C, DRB1 and DQB1 were typed in about 629-630 donors, DQA1 in approximately 520, DPA1 in nearly 610, and DPB1 in around 440. The study profiled the T cell repertoires of about 720 subjects by immunosequencing and related them to cytomegalovirus serostatus. Every repertoire in the discovery cohort had been generated on one and the same sequencing platform. In the later analysis, no new phenotypic data were used to find candidate immune exposures; instead, reliance was placed on TCR beta sequences and their occurrence across donors. The study was designed to test whether signatures of past pathogen exposure could be identified by cataloging public T cell receptors. Among about 410 genotyped donors of the cohort, an average of around 250,000 unique TCR beta nucleotide sequences was sequenced per donor, of which about 18% were non-productive. A separate validation cohort of approximately 120 different subjects was used in addition to the 666-subject first cohort. Roughly 310 gigabases of sequencing data and tens of millions of unique TCR sequences were included in an early release covering about 620 HLA-typed donors. An earlier analysis of 587 of the donors used high-throughput TCR beta sequencing to judge whether each TCR beta V gene segment behaved as functional or pseudogenic. Roughly 5 DR-DQ haplotypes were handled as single units for association and clustering, since linkage in the cohort was strong.

For this chain, trimming is 2 bases at the V end and 4 bases at the J end, and the number of junction bases without a gene match is 7. The CDR3 starts with the cysteine, ends with the phenylalanine, and has 16 residues. Solely the CDR3 DNA is kept, with 48 bases framed from the first base. Broad study findings and their caveats: The sequencing pipeline was judged likely to have produced a cluster of highly shared sequence variants as a technical artifact. An association between a missense DCLRE1C variant and V-gene and J-gene trimming of TCR beta chains was found in a later genetic analysis and replicated in an independent cohort. The presence/absence analyses assumed that sequencing depth was roughly uniform across donors, and that assumption may not be true. It was suggested by the authors that the approach could potentially be generalized to other disease states and immunological phenotypes. Cytomegalovirus status was reported to be diagnosed by the classifier with high specificity and sensitivity in both the original and validation cohorts. A few of the identified cytomegalovirus-associated TCR beta chains were confirmed in vitro to be specific for cytomegalovirus antigens. Linkage disequilibrium might explain the correlated functional status among segregating V segments, but an unknown experimental factor could not be excluded. This cohort had only TCR beta chains sequenced, and the lack of alpha or paired-chain data limited which features could be detected. Some IMGT-functional V segments, including TRBV6-2 and TRBV6-3, could not be distinguished by the 87-base-pair reads and were therefore excluded. According to a later analysis, TCR association rates differed among HLA loci, with DRB1 alleles showing the most associated TCRs and HLA-C alleles showing the fewest. A total of 150 to 200 TCR beta chains were listed by the study as associated with cytomegalovirus. In a later analysis, HLA-associated TCR beta chains were found to be more clonally expanded and to have lower generation probabilities than equally common non-associated chains. In an earlier analysis of a few hundred of the donors, most TCR beta V segments were observed in productive rearrangements about 87% or about 30% of the time, broadly matching IMGT annotations. A further reported finding was that TCR beta sequences accurately predicted the HLA-A and HLA-B alleles for most subjects in the first cohort. In a later analysis, over 15,000 TCR beta sequences were associated with specific HLA alleles at a false discovery rate of 0.05. A later analysis found that most CMV-associated TCR beta chains appeared HLA-restricted, with HLA associations seemingly driven largely by CMV exposure. CMV serostatus was the only immune exposure information available for the cohort. In a later genetic analysis, fewer N-insertions in productive TCRs were reported among donors in an Asian-associated ancestry cluster than the approximately 630-donor mean. According to a later analysis, parvovirus B19, influenza, CMV and Epstein-Barr virus appeared linked to several top co-occurrence clusters. When HLA alleles, especially DR and DQ, strongly co-occurred, attributing TCR associations to individual alleles was difficult. Fewer than 20 rarely observed V segments, including chromosome 9 orphons, were excluded from the earlier analysis of some 590 of the donors because counts were too low. Because HLA typing was unavailable for some donors at each locus, only the typed subset was used in association tests. Most TCR sequences were seen in very few donors, while some public TCRs were found in many individuals.

As to this clone: Its cognate antigen has yet to be identified. No base quality values were provided; no much bigger clone lies one nucleotide off.

In total, approximately 700 healthy bone marrow donors made up the cohort. At the time of sampling, all cohort members were nominally healthy, though unrecorded immune exposures were likely present. The donor tested CMV seronegative, placing the donor among the 350 to 400 seronegative members of the cohort. A peripheral blood sample was collected from each donor, and TCR beta sequencing was performed on peripheral blood mononuclear cells. The Qiagen DNeasy Blood Extraction Kit was used to extract genomic DNA from the blood cell samples. Library preparation used the immunoSEQ multiplex PCR assay. A mixture of 60 forward primers for TCR Vbeta segments and 13 reverse primers for TCR Jbeta segments was used in the multiplex PCR. The CDR3 region of rearranged TCR beta genes was amplified from genomic DNA by a multiplex PCR assay. On the Illumina HiSeq System, the amplified TCR beta libraries were sequenced as 87-base-pair reads. As for the original processing: In a later analysis, 70 million to 95 million unique TCR beta chains were counted across the 650 to 750 repertoires, and about 9.9 million of these chains were shared by at least two donors. Raw reads were error-corrected and collapsed into unique sequences with a nearest-neighbor algorithm that merged closely related sequences to remove PCR and sequencing errors. Alignment of CDR3 sequences to IMGT reference sequences was used to assign V, D and J gene segments. For a sequence to be retained, a match of at least six nucleotides to both a V gene segment and a J gene segment was required. A rearrangement counted as productive if the CDR3 had no stop codons and remained in frame with V and J, and every other rearrangement counted as non-productive. CDR3 was defined according to IMGT convention as the region running from the second conserved V-encoded cysteine to the conserved J-encoded phenylalanine. In an earlier analysis of around 600 of the donors, sequences lacking an unambiguous match to a single V gene segment were excluded. An earlier analysis of 587 of the donors classified V segments as functional when productive rearrangements were above 56.7% and as segregating when the standard deviation between donors was above 5%. A statistical classification framework was built to diagnose cytomegalovirus status from the catalog of TCR beta chain sequences. V and J gene assignment, in a later analysis, came from comparing TCR nucleotide sequences with IMGT/GENE-DB human TR gene sequences. Using the TCRdist pipeline, a later analysis assigned CDR3 sequences along with most-parsimonious VDJ recombination scenarios. In a later analysis, each TCR beta chain was defined by its CDR3 amino acid sequence together with its V-gene family, and reads lacking a unique V-gene family were excluded. To address suspected cross-contamination and a sequencing artifact, a later analysis removed approximately 600 highly shared, low-generation-probability nucleotide sequences. A later analysis calculated a clonal expansion index for each public chain from normalized within-repertoire ranks of inferred template counts. In a later analysis, generation probabilities were computed with a VDJ recombination model fitted to out-of-frame rearrangements, and the resulting probabilities were checked against IGoR. A later analysis scored TCR-TCR, TCR-HLA and TCR-CMV co-occurrence with hypergeometric tests, applying a repertoire-size bias correction to TCR pairs. In a later analysis, false discovery rates were estimated by permuting HLA or CMV assignments 20 times. In a later analysis, co-occurring TCRs were grouped using DBSCAN, and TCRdist sequence similarity was added for clustering within HLA-allele-positive subsets. For co-occurrence clustering, repertoires with fewer than 30,000 or more than 120,000 public chains were excluded, along with roughly 5 repertoires with anomalous nucleotide sharing. This is the immuneACCESS table as TCRdb keeps it, with only in-frame sequences that have V and J called. A part of the clones is gone; compared with another copy, unresolved V genes explain less than half, and the rest is unexplained. D and trimming were read from the DNA, whereas the V and J calls and clone size are those reported in that table. This sample is represented by approximately 140,000 clones; 75% to 80% of them were singletons. The top ten hold around 3.6% of the sample.

Recombination linked TRBV23-1 to TRBJ1-4; 7 nucleotides in the junction match TRBD1. TRBV23-1 is given ORF status, its function remaining uncertain. Input material: PBMCs. The source is a young man in good health and CMV-seronegative. The CDR3 reads as follows: CASSQLIRGNNEKLFF. The bases read TGCGCCAGCAGTCAACTTATCAGGGGGAATAATGAAAAACTGTTTTTT.